This T cell receptor beta chain was identified in a study of blood T cell repertoires in COVID-19. Study as a whole: COVID-19 samples from acute and convalescent phases originated in the United States, Italy and Spain. PBMCs, B-cell-depleted T cells, or T cells provided the cDNA or gDNA that made up the material.

Germline V gives CDR1 SNHLY, CDR2 FYNNEI. The length of the CDR3 is 11 residues. Trimming took 7 bases from V and 10 from J, leaving 14 bases between them. In the original analysis: Amplification of reference gene primers was used by the study to estimate nucleated cell counts. Generated by immunoSEQ multiplex PCR, the TCRdb table keeps only in-frame clones and is missing some. The V and J calls and clone size are taken from that table; D and trimming were inferred from the DNA. The sample yields about 180,000 clones, about 87% seen once. A single count supports this clone. V usage is TRBV2 and J usage is TRBJ2-7; D not certain. The clonotype originates from a woman younger than 45 with acute or convalescent COVID-19. Input material: peripheral blood. Written as DNA, the CDR3 is TGTGCCAGCAAAGTGCTGGAGATCCAGTACTTC. Translation gives CASKVLEIQYF.